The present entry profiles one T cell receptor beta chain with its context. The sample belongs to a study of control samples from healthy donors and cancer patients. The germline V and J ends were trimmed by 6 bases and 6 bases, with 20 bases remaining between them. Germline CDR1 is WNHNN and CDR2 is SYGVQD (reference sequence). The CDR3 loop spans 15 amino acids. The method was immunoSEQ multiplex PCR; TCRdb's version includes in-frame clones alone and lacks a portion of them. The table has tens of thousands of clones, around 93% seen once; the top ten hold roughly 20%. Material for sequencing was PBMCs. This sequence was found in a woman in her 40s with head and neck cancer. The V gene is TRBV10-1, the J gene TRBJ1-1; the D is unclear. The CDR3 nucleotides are TGCGCCAGCAGCAGAACCCGGATCCTTGGGCCTGAAGCTTTCTTT. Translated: CASSRTRILGPEAFF.